The rows below give T cell receptor beta chains drawn from one sample of a study of beta chain features in type 1 diabetes. This table comes from immunoSEQ multiplex PCR, and its TCRdb copy is limited to in-frame clones, with some not included. The sample holds 100,000 to 150,000 clones, 17% seen once. Specimen: central memory CD4+ T cells from blood. These receptors came from a man aged 18 to 29 with type 1 diabetes. Each CDR3 is given with its conserved first and last residue. A D gene is named only where the DNA matches it firmly. Size tells how often a clone was seen (once, few, many) or the class of an expanded clone, and some rows leave it out.

J,length,V,size,D,CDR3,DNA
TRBJ1-6,12,TRBV30,few,.,CAWSVLGSPLHF,TGTGCCTGGAGTGTACTAGGTTCACCCCTCCACTTT
TRBJ2-5,10,TRBV27,many,.,CASRSETQYF,TGTGCCAGCAGATCCGAGACCCAGTACTTC
TRBJ1-4,13,TRBV7-9,many,.,CASTQGNAEKLFF,TGTGCCAGCACACAGGGTAATGCTGAAAAACTGTTTTTT
TRBJ2-7,15,TRBV18,few,.,CASSPPTALNGEQYF,TGTGCCAGCTCACCACCTACTGCCCTCAACGGCGAGCAGTACTTC
TRBJ2-3,15,TRBV2,.,.,CASSADTAGSDTQYF,TGTGCCAGCAGCGCGGACACGGCAGGGTCTGATACGCAGTATTTT
TRBJ2-7,16,TRBV18,.,.,CASSPMSREMGYEQYF,TGTGCCAGCTCACCAATGTCGAGGGAGATGGGGTACGAGCAGTACTTC
TRBJ2-7,15,TRBV6-7,.,.,CASGFPGREPYEQYF,TGTGCCAGCGGATTCCCGGGACGCGAACCCTACGAGCAGTACTTC
TRBJ1-2,16,TRBV4-2,.,.,CASSRPPGADNYGYTF,TGTGCCAGCAGCCGGCCACCCGGGGCTGACAACTATGGCTACACCTTC
TRBJ2-4,17,TRBV7-2,.,TRBD2,CASSLRSGGTSVNIQYF,TGTGCCAGCAGCTTAAGGTCTGGCGGGACTAGCGTAAACATTCAGTACTTC
TRBJ2-7,14,TRBV5-1,few,.,CASSSMTFSYEQYF,TGCGCCAGCAGCTCAATGACTTTCTCCTACGAGCAGTACTTC
TRBJ2-1,15,TRBV19,few,.,CASSMIVAAYNEQFF,TGTGCCAGTAGCATGATTGTAGCGGCATACAATGAGCAGTTCTTC
TRBJ2-7,16,TRBV28,.,.,CASSSPSGTPSYEQYF,TGTGCCAGCAGTTCCCCATCCGGGACCCCCTCCTACGAGCAGTACTTC
TRBJ2-1,14,TRBV21-1,.,.,CASSEGLARDEQFF,TGTGCCAGCAGCGAGGGACTAGCGAGGGATGAGCAGTTCTTC
TRBJ2-6,17,TRBV5-1,few,.,CASSPPTGVSGANVLTF,TGCGCCAGCAGCCCGCCAACAGGAGTCTCTGGGGCCAACGTCCTGACTTTC
TRBJ2-2,12,TRBV7-3,many,.,CASSTGSGELFF,TGTGCCAGCAGTACAGGGTCCGGGGAGCTGTTTTTT
TRBJ2-1,15,TRBV11-2,few,.,CASSSGTFMRNEQFF,TGTGCCAGCAGCTCGGGGACTTTCATGAGGAATGAGCAGTTCTTC
TRBJ1-6,16,TRBV7-9,.,.,CASSLVQSAGDSPLHF,TGTGCCAGCAGCTTAGTTCAGAGTGCAGGGGACTCACCCCTCCACTTT
TRBJ1-6,14,TRBV2,.,.,CASGPTRADSPLHF,TGTGCCAGTGGGCCGACGAGGGCGGATTCACCCCTCCACTTT
TRBJ1-2,13,TRBV30,.,.,CAWSVQVNYGYTF,TGTGCCTGGAGTGTACAGGTCAACTATGGCTACACCTTC
TRBJ2-7,14,TRBV4-3,many,TRBD2,CASSPGLASDEQYF,TGCGCCAGCAGCCCGGGACTAGCGTCCGACGAGCAGTACTTC
TRBJ2-1,16,TRBV7-2,many,TRBD2,CASTRGLAGLNNEQFF,TGTGCCAGCACTCGCGGACTAGCGGGGCTCAACAATGAGCAGTTCTTC
TRBJ2-1,17,TRBV27,.,.,CASSPDLARSSYNEQFF,TGTGCCAGCAGTCCGGACCTAGCGCGAAGCTCCTACAATGAGCAGTTCTTC
TRBJ2-3,18,TRBV14,many,TRBD2,CASSQGSGLAGGRNTQYF,TGTGCCAGCAGCCAAGGGTCGGGACTAGCGGGAGGACGGAATACGCAGTATTTT
TRBJ1-1,13,TRBV7-8,.,.,CASSPGQFTEAFF,TGTGCCAGCAGCCCAGGACAGTTCACGGAAGCTTTCTTT
TRBJ1-1,15,TRBV25-1,.,.,CASSELGRTNTEAFF,TGTGCCAGCAGTGAACTTGGACGTACGAACACTGAAGCTTTCTTT
TRBJ1-1,13,TRBV29-1,few,.,CSVATTNRAQAFF,TGCAGCGTTGCAACCACAAACAGAGCCCAAGCTTTCTTT
TRBJ1-2,15,TRBV28,few,.,CASSSGGTNLRGYTF,TGTGCCAGCAGTTCAGGCGGGACAAATCTTAGGGGCTACACCTTC
TRBJ1-1,14,TRBV4-1,.,.,CASSQDFSGTEAFF,TGCGCCAGCAGCCAAGACTTTTCAGGTACTGAAGCTTTCTTT
TRBJ2-7,15,TRBV7-6,.,TRBD1,CASSLGPGGGDEQYF,TGTGCCAGCAGCTTAGGGCCAGGGGGCGGAGACGAGCAGTACTTC
TRBJ2-7,15,TRBV28,.,.,CASSLRSVRSYEQYF,TGTGCCAGCAGTTTACGGAGTGTCCGCTCCTACGAGCAGTACTTC
TRBJ2-3,14,TRBV29-1,few,TRBD2,CSVEWGLAGATQYF,TGCAGCGTTGAATGGGGACTAGCGGGAGCTACGCAGTATTTT
TRBJ2-1,13,TRBV29-1,.,.,CSVKGQTYNEQFF,TGCAGCGTGAAGGGGCAGACTTACAATGAGCAGTTCTTC
TRBJ2-3,14,TRBV30,.,.,CAWMPGSGPDTQYF,TGTGCCTGGATGCCCGGGAGTGGCCCAGATACGCAGTATTTT
TRBJ1-6,14,TRBV14,.,.,CASSPMDRNSPLHF,TGTGCCAGCAGCCCGATGGACAGAAATTCACCCCTCCACTTT
TRBJ2-7,14,TRBV11-2,.,.,CASSLDGGIYEQYF,TGTGCCAGCAGCTTAGATGGGGGGATCTACGAGCAGTACTTC
TRBJ2-7,14,TRBV9,.,.,CASSAGPDSYEQYF,TGTGCCAGCAGCGCCGGGCCAGACTCCTACGAGCAGTACTTC
TRBJ1-6,17,TRBV7-6,.,TRBD1,CASSRRTGKIENSPLHF,TGTGCCAGCAGTCGTCGGACAGGGAAAATCGAGAATTCACCCCTCCACTTT
TRBJ1-2,13,TRBV29-1,.,.,CSVSLQGIYGYTF,TGCAGCGTATCCCTACAGGGTATCTATGGCTACACCTTC
TRBJ2-1,18,TRBV7-2,.,.,CASSLGPHLPRSYNEQFF,TGTGCCAGCAGCTTAGGGCCGCACCTCCCCCGCTCCTACAATGAGCAGTTCTTC
TRBJ2-2,17,TRBV10-3,.,TRBD1,CAIGIDRGRANTGELFF,TGTGCCATCGGTATAGACAGGGGGAGAGCGAACACCGGGGAGCTGTTTTTT
TRBJ2-4,11,TRBV30,few,.,CAWTGGDIQYF,TGTGCCTGGACGGGCGGGGACATTCAGTACTTC
TRBJ2-7,15,TRBV7-9,many,.,CASTLGAAYSYEQYF,TGTGCCAGCACCCTCGGGGCAGCTTACTCCTACGAGCAGTACTTC
TRBJ1-2,13,TRBV7-9,.,.,CASSLDRETGYTF,TGTGCCAGCAGCTTAGATAGGGAGACAGGCTACACCTTC
TRBJ2-3,13,TRBV7-9,.,.,CASSLVVGDTQYF,TGTGCCAGCAGCTTAGTGGTGGGAGATACGCAGTATTTT
TRBJ1-2,13,TRBV6-5,.,TRBD1,CASSFPTGRGYTF,TGTGCCAGCAGTTTCCCGACAGGGCGTGGCTACACCTTC
TRBJ1-5,14,TRBV29-1,.,TRBD1,CSVGTGGGNQPQHF,TGCAGCGTCGGGACAGGGGGAGGGAATCAGCCCCAGCATTTT
TRBJ1-2,15,TRBV7-3,.,.,CASSPASTDNYGYTF,TGTGCCAGCAGCCCCGCGTCGACGGATAACTATGGCTACACCTTC
TRBJ1-1,14,TRBV2,few,.,CASTLDWGGTEAFF,TGTGCCAGCACCCTGGACTGGGGGGGCACTGAAGCTTTCTTT
TRBJ2-1,13,TRBV11-3,few,TRBD2,CASASREGNEQFF,TGTGCCAGCGCCTCCCGGGAGGGAAATGAGCAGTTCTTC
TRBJ2-7,14,TRBV7-6,.,.,CASSPPDRSTQQYF,TGTGCCAGCAGCCCCCCCGACAGGAGTACCCAGCAGTACTTC
TRBJ1-1,14,TRBV4-3,.,TRBD1,CASSQGQLNTEAFF,TGCGCCAGCAGCCAGGGACAGTTGAACACTGAAGCTTTCTTT
TRBJ2-3,11,TRBV30,.,.,CAWSVYDTQYF,TGTGCCTGGAGTGTATACGATACGCAGTATTTT
TRBJ2-4,18,TRBV18,few,.,CASSASGQGQMDKNIQYF,TGTGCCAGCTCAGCTTCAGGTCAAGGACAGATGGACAAAAACATTCAGTACTTC
TRBJ2-3,13,TRBV30,few,.,CAWTRISTDTQYF,TGTGCCTGGACCCGAATAAGCACAGATACGCAGTATTTT
TRBJ1-1,14,TRBV2,.,.,CASSESYRDTEAFF,TGTGCCAGCAGTGAATCGTACAGAGACACTGAAGCTTTCTTT